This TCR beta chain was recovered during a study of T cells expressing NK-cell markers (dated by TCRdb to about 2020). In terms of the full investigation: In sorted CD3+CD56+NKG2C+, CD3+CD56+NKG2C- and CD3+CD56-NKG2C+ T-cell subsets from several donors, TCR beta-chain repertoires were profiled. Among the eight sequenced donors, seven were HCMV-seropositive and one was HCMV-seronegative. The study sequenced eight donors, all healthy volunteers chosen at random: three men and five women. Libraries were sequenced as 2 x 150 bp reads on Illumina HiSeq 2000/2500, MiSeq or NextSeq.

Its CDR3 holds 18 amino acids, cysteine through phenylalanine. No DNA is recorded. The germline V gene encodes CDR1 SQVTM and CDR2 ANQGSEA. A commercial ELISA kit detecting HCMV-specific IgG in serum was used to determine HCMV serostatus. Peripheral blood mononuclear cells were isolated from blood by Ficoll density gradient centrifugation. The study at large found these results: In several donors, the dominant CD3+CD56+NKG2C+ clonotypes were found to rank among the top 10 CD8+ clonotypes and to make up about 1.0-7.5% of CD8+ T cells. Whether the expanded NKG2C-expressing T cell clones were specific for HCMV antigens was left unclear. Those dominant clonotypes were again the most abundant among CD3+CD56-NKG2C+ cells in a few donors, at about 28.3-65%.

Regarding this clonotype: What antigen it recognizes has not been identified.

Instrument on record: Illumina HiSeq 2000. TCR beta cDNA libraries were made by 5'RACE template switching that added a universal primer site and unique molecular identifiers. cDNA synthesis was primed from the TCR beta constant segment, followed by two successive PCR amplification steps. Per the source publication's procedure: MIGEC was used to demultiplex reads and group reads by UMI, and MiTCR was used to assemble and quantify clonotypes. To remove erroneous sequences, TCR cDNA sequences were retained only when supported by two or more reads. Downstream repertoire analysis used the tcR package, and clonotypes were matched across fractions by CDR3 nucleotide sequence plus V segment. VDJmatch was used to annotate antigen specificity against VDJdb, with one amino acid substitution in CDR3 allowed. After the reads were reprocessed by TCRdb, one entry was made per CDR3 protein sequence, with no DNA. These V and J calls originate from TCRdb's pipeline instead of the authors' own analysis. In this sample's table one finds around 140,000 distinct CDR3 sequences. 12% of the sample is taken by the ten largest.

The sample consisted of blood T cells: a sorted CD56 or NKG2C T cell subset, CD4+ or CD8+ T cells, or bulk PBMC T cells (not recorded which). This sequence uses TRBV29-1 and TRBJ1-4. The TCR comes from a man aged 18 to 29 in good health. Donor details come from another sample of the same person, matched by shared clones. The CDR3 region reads CSVEDLSGQAGTLKELFF.